This T cell receptor beta chain was retrieved from a study of blood T cell repertoires in COVID-19. Source study methods: The assay estimated nucleated cells by amplifying reference gene primers. Clones were sequenced by immunoSEQ multiplex PCR, and TCRdb holds only the in-frame ones, with some missing. The V and J calls and clone size are taken from that table; D and trimming were inferred from the DNA. The repertoire holds 90,000 to 110,000 clones, with around 84% as singletons. The CDR3 has 12 amino acids. This clone was recorded a few times. This clonotype was obtained from a woman older than 75 with active or convalescent COVID-19. Sequencing was carried out using peripheral blood. This sequence joins TRBV12-2 and TRBJ1-5. TRBV12-2 is recorded as a pseudogene. CDR3 DNA: TGTGCAAGTCGCCCTCGGGGAAAGCCCCAGCATTTT. Translation: CASRPRGKPQHF.